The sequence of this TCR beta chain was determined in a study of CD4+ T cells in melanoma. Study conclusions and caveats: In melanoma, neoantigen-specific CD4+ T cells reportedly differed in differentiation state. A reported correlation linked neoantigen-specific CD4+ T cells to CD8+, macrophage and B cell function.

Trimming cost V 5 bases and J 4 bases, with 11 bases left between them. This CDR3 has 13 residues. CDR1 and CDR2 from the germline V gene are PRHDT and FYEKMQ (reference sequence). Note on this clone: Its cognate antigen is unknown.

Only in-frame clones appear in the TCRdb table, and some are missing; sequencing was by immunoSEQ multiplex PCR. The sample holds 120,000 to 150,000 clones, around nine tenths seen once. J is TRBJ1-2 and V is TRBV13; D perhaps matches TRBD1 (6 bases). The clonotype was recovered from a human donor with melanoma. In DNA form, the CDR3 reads TGTGCCAGCAGCCCCAGGGGCACCTATGGCTACACCTTC. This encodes CASSPRGTYGYTF.